These 21 T cell receptor beta chains originate from one sample sequenced in a study of shared clonotypes between healthy human individuals. Produced via immunoSEQ multiplex PCR; TCRdb's table is partial and in-frame only. The data show about 680,000 clones, approximately 74% seen once. The sample consisted of memory CD4+ T cells sorted from blood. Subset here: CD45RA-negative fraction. These receptors came from a woman in her 30s in good health.

This chain's CDR3 is CASSPPAGGPQEQYF. CDR3 nucleotide sequence: TGTGCCAGCAGTCCTCCAGCGGGAGGGCCTCAGGAGCAGTACTTC. The chain joins TRBV6-6 to TRBJ2-7; 10 nucleotides line up with TRBD2. Per germline, CDR1 MNHNY and CDR2 SVGAGI (reference sequence). V trimming: 5 bases; J trimming: 7 bases; junction bases outside the gene matches: 11. The CDR3 runs 15 residues.

The V call is TRBV13, the J call TRBJ2-7; D possibly corresponds to TRBD2 (6 bases). CDR3 length equals 16 residues. Trimming left V 4 bases short and J 0 bases short, with 16 bases between. In germline, CDR1 is PRHDT, CDR2 FYEKMQ (reference sequence). The CDR3 here is CASSWTTGLLSYEQYF. CDR3 sequence (DNA): TGTGCCAGCAGCTGGACGACGGGACTCCTCTCCTACGAGCAGTACTTC.

V is TRBV11-2 and J is TRBJ2-2; D gene uncertain. Germline CDR1 and CDR2: SGHAT and FQNNGV. The CDR3 sequence is 15 residues long. V lost 0 bases, J lost 4 bases, and 9 bases lay in between. The DNA for the CDR3 is TGTGCCAGCAGCTTAGAGGGGTTTTTCACCGGGGAGCTGTTTTTT. This sequence encodes CASSLEGFFTGELFF.

This chain links TRBV6-5 with TRBJ2-1; D unclear. Deletions cut 5 bases from V and 0 bases from J, with 11 bases between. This CDR3 contains 15 residues. CDR1 is MNHEY, CDR2 SVGAGI, per germline. The CDR3 coding sequence is TGTGCCAGCAGTCAAACTTCGAACTCCTACAATGAGCAGTTCTTC. As protein: CASSQTSNSYNEQFF.

The gene calls are TRBV28 and TRBJ2-3; D might be TRBD1 (6 bases). This CDR3 is built from 14 residues. The germline V gene encodes CDR1 MDHEN and CDR2 SYDVKM. Between the trimmed V and J ends, which lost 3 bases and 3 bases, there was a span of 10 bases. The CDR3 coding sequence is TGTGCCAGCAGTTTGAGACAGGTTACAGATACGCAGTATTTT. Its protein product is CASSLRQVTDTQYF.

A word on this clone: Other DNA sequences in this specimen translate into the identical CDR3. V gene TRBV7-2 combines with J gene TRBJ1-5, with D hard to call. Germline CDR1 is SGHTA and CDR2 is FQGNSA. The CDR3 covers 15 residues. The V and J ends lost 4 bases and 3 bases respectively, with 13 bases between them. Here the CDR3 DNA reads TGTGCCAGCAGCTCCGATTCACTCTCCAATCAGCCCCAGCATTTT. Translation: CASSSDSLSNQPQHF.

This clone was found once. V usage is TRBV4-1 and J usage is TRBJ1-2; D is ambiguous. Trimming cost V 1 base and J 5 bases, with 20 bases left between them. This CDR3 region has 17 residues. From germline, CDR1 is MGHRA and CDR2 YSYEKL. Here the CDR3 DNA reads TGCGCCAGCAGCCAAGGAGGCGGTATGAGCACTATATATGGCTACACCTTC. Translated, it gives CASSQGGGMSTIYGYTF.

This clone was seen a few times. The J gene is TRBJ1-2, the V gene TRBV6-1; TRBD1 is a possible D gene (6 bases). The V end was cut by 10 bases, the J end by 2 bases, with 17 bases between. The CDR3 is 14 amino acids. The germline CDR1 and CDR2 sequences are MNHNS and SASEGT. CDR3 DNA sequence: TGTGCCACCCCACCCCGGGGGCAGAACTATGGCTACACCTTC. This encodes CATPPRGQNYGYTF.

This chain uses TRBV5-8 with TRBJ2-1; 11 bases map to TRBD2. Germline loops: CDR1 SGHTS, CDR2 YDEGEE. J gave up 10 bases and V 2 bases, and 11 bases lay outside the gene matches. This CDR3 region has 16 residues. The CDR3 DNA is TGTGCCAGCAGCTTTACCGGGACTAGCGGCGCGGGGGAGCAGTTCTTC. Protein: CASSFTGTSGAGEQFF.

The gene calls are TRBV11-1 and TRBJ1-1; D gene uncertain. This CDR3 comprises 13 residues. Germline assignment: CDR1 SGHAT and CDR2 FQDESV (reference sequence). The germline V and J ends were trimmed by 3 bases and 3 bases, with 8 bases remaining between them. The CDR3 is CASSFGRDTEAFF. The CDR3 DNA follows: TGTGCCAGCAGCTTTGGCAGAGACACTGAAGCTTTCTTT.

With respect to this clone: The junction differs from germline at one of its ends, possibly a read error. J is TRBJ2-1 and V is TRBV6-1; D perhaps matches TRBD2 (6 bases). The CDR3 extends over 15 amino acids. Per the germline V gene, CDR1 is MNHNS and CDR2 is SASEGT. The CDR3 is CASRASGHSFNEQFF. CDR3 nucleotides: TGTGCCAGCAGAGCAAGCGGGCACTCCTTCAATGAGCAGTTCTTC.

This clone was seen only once. V is TRBV11-2 and J is TRBJ2-3, with 7 bases matching TRBD2. CDR3 length equals 14 residues. Per germline, CDR1 SGHAT and CDR2 FQNNGV. V was pared by 4 bases and J by 8 bases, with 9 bases of the junction left unmatched. The CDR3 reads CASSSLDQRGTQYF. Here the CDR3 DNA reads TGTGCCAGCAGCTCGCTCGACCAGCGGGGTACGCAGTATTTT.

The chain employs TRBV5-1 and TRBJ1-2, with D perhaps matching TRBD1 (5 bases). This CDR3 contains 13 residues. With 4 bases removed from V and 5 bases from J, the gap between germline ends came to 12 bases. Germline assignment: CDR1 SGHRS and CDR2 YFSETQ. The CDR3 sequence: CASSPGNEYGYTF. The CDR3 DNA reads TGCGCCAGCAGCCCAGGGAACGAGTATGGCTACACCTTC.

V usage is TRBV5-1 and J usage is TRBJ2-6, with 10 bases matching TRBD1. Germline CDR1 reads SGHRS; CDR2 reads YFSETQ. The trim removed 0 bases at V and 3 bases at J, leaving 6 bases unmatched. CDR3 length: 18 residues. CDR3 region: CASSLEPGTGVGANVLTF. The CDR3 DNA reads TGCGCCAGCAGCTTGGAACCCGGGACAGGGGTTGGGGCCAACGTCCTGACTTTC.

CDR3 protein: CATSRDSGTGEPDTQYF. Written as DNA, the CDR3 is TGTGCCACCAGCAGAGATTCCGGGACAGGGGAGCCAGATACGCAGTATTTT. V is TRBV15 and J is TRBJ2-3; 10 nucleotides line up with TRBD1. The germline gives CDR1 LNHNV, CDR2 YYDKDF (reference sequence). This CDR3 contains 17 residues. Unmatched junction bases numbered 7, after V lost 0 bases and J lost 4 bases.

This clone occurred a few times. Here the CDR3 reads CASSPSIDATQYF. CDR3 coding DNA: TGTGCCAGCTCACCTTCGATTGACGCTACGCAGTATTTT. The rearrangement links TRBV18 to TRBJ2-3; unclear D gene. Trimming left V 3 bases short and J 8 bases short, with 12 bases between. CDR1 is KGHSH and CDR2 is LQKENI in the germline V gene. There are 13 residues in the CDR3.

The V call is TRBV4-2, the J call TRBJ1-5, with D uncertain. Trimming left V 0 bases short and J 3 bases short, with 6 bases between. The CDR3 totals 14 residues. In germline, CDR1 is LGHNA, CDR2 YNFKEQ. The CDR3 region has the DNA TGTGCCAGCAGCCAAGAACAGAACAATCAGCCCCAGCATTTT. This translates into CASSQEQNNQPQHF.

The rearrangement links TRBV19 to TRBJ2-5, with D perhaps TRBD1 or TRBD2 (5 bases each). The CDR3 spans 16 residues. The V end lost 4 bases, the J end lost 7 bases, and 22 bases lay between the germline ends. The V gene's germline CDR1 is LNHDA and CDR2 SQIVND (reference sequence). The CDR3 DNA sequence: TGTGCCAGTAGTACCAGGAAGGGGAGAGTCGACGGGACCCAGTACTTC. It codes for CASSTRKGRVDGTQYF.

The count of this clone is one. This sequence joins TRBV18 and TRBJ2-7; D unresolved. The CDR3 runs to 16 residues. Trimming took 0 bases from V and 1 from J, leaving 13 bases between them. The V gene's germline CDR1 is KGHSH and CDR2 LQKENI. The CDR3 bases are TGTGCCAGCTCACCACCGTCCCCCCCTCTGTCCTACGAGCAGTACTTC. Amino acids: CASSPPSPPLSYEQYF. Complete variable domain (other parts from reference TRBV18 and TRBJ2-7): NAGVMQNPRHLVRRRGQEARLRCSPMKGHSHVYWYRQLPEEGLKFMVYLQKENIIDESGMPKERFSAEFPKEGPSILRIQQVVRGDSAAYFCASSPPSPPLSYEQYFGPGTRLTVT.

V is TRBV28 and J is TRBJ2-6; D is ambiguous. The V end lost 8 bases, the J end lost 0 bases, and 8 bases lay between the germline ends. CDR3 length: 14 residues. Germline V lookup: CDR1 MDHEN, CDR2 SYDVKM. The CDR3 spells CASSRASGANVLTF. The CDR3, as DNA: TGTGCCAGCTCAAGAGCCTCTGGGGCCAACGTCCTGACTTTC.

This clone was detected ten times or more. This sample includes further DNA sequences coding for the same CDR3. The chain recombines TRBV10-3 with TRBJ1-2, with D tentatively TRBD1 (5 bases). The CDR3 is 14 amino acids. The germline CDR1 and CDR2 sequences are ENHRY and SYGVKD. V was shortened by 3 bases and J by 2 bases, with 10 bases between the two germline ends. The CDR3 reads CAISERGENYGYTF. The DNA for the CDR3 is TGTGCCATCAGTGAACGAGGGGAAAACTATGGCTACACCTTC.